Below are 11 T cell receptor beta chains sequenced from a single sample in a study of blood T cell repertoires in COVID-19. TCRdb's table, derived via immunoSEQ multiplex PCR, lists solely in-frame clones and lacks some. This sample carries 150,000 to 200,000 clones, about 80% of them seen once, and the ten largest clones take approximately 6.9%. Sequenced sample: peripheral blood. These receptors all come from a man between 60 and 70 years old with acute or convalescent COVID-19.

The V gene is TRBV5-1, the J gene TRBJ2-5, with 7 bases matching TRBD1. The CDR3 spans 16 residues. V gave up 4 bases and J gave up 1 base; unmatched junction bases: 10. The germline CDR1 and CDR2 sequences are SGHRS and YFSETQ. CDR3 DNA: TGCGCCAGCAGCGGTCGGACAGGTTCGGTCCAAGAGACCCAGTACTTC. It codes for CASSGRTGSVQETQYF.

V and J are TRBV6-5 and TRBJ2-7; 7 bases fit TRBD2. CDR1 is MNHEY, CDR2 SVGAGI, per germline. This CDR3 region has 13 residues. Losses at the gene ends were 8 bases for V and 6 bases for J; bases not matched to a gene: 10. The CDR3 loop reads CASLTGTNSEQYF. Written as DNA, the CDR3 is TGTGCCAGCCTGACCGGGACTAACAGCGAGCAGTACTTC.

The chain joins TRBV27 to TRBJ2-3, with a weak D call TRBD1 (5 bases). Trimming cost V 0 bases and J 0 bases, with 10 bases left between them. CDR1 MNHEY and CDR2 SMNVEV come from the germline V gene (reference sequence). The CDR3 is 16 amino acids. CDR3 sequence: CASSLSWTLSTDTQYF. CDR3 DNA: TGTGCCAGCAGTTTATCGTGGACACTAAGCACAGATACGCAGTATTTT.

This chain uses TRBV5-8 with TRBJ2-2, with 7 bases lining up with TRBD1. The trim removed 0 bases at V and 1 base at J, leaving 0 bases unmatched. The CDR3 is 15 amino acids. Germline V gene data show CDR1 as SGHTS and CDR2 as YDEGEE. The CDR3 DNA is TGTGCCAGCAGCTTGGGGGACAGGAACACCGGGGAGCTGTTTTTT. Encoded protein: CASSLGDRNTGELFF.

J is TRBJ1-4 and V is TRBV4-2, with 8 bases aligning to TRBD1. CDR1 and CDR2 (germline): LGHNA, YNFKEQ. This CDR3 contains 15 residues. Trimming cost V 4 bases and J 8 bases; bases outside gene matches: 9. The CDR3 nucleotides are TGTGCCAGCAGCCTCGGTGACAGGGGCGAAGAAAAACTGTTTTTT. Translated: CASSLGDRGEEKLFF.

This chain connects TRBV4-2 to TRBJ2-3; 9 bases align to TRBD2. V dropped 4 bases and J dropped 2; count of bases not matched to a gene: 7. The CDR3 extends over 16 amino acids. Looked up from germline, CDR1 is LGHNA and CDR2 is YNFKEQ. The CDR3 DNA reads as TGTGCCAGCAGCCCGGAGCGGGGGGCCTTCACAGATACGCAGTATTTT. It translates to CASSPERGAFTDTQYF.

The chain has TRBV19 and TRBJ1-2, with 9 bases lining up with TRBD1. The V gene's germline CDR1 is LNHDA and CDR2 SQIVND (reference sequence). The CDR3 runs 12 residues. The CDR3 is CAATGGAEGYTF. CDR3 in DNA: TGTGCAGCCACAGGGGGCGCGGAGGGCTACACCTTC.

This clone has only one observation. The chain uses TRBV15 and TRBJ2-1, with 9 nucleotides matching TRBD2. V lost 3 bases, J lost 8 bases, and 14 bases stayed unmatched. The CDR3 loop spans 17 amino acids. Per germline, CDR1 LNHNV and CDR2 YYDKDF (reference sequence). CDR3 loop: CATSSRLAANRGDEQFF. The CDR3 DNA is TGTGCCACCAGCAGCAGACTAGCGGCCAACCGGGGGGATGAGCAGTTCTTC.

This chain uses TRBV27 with TRBJ1-2, with 7 bases matching TRBD1. The CDR3 has 14 amino acids. J was trimmed by 6 bases and V by 3 bases; bases with no gene match: 7. Germline assignment: CDR1 MNHEY and CDR2 SMNVEV (reference sequence). CDR3 DNA: TGTGCCAGCAGTTTCGAGGGGGCGCGGGATGGCTACACCTTC. This encodes CASSFEGARDGYTF.

This clone appeared a few times. This chain joins TRBV5-1 and TRBJ1-1, with D possibly being TRBD1 (5 bases). Trimming shortened V by 1 base and J by 2 bases, and 21 bases separated the two germline ends. Germline-derived CDR1 and CDR2 are SGHRS and YFSETQ. The CDR3 length is 18 residues. CDR3: CASSLRVLGAGGNTEAFF. CDR3 DNA sequence: TGCGCCAGCAGCTTGAGGGTCCTAGGGGCAGGCGGAAACACTGAAGCTTTCTTT. Based on the CDR3 plus reference TRBV5-1 and TRBJ1-1, the full variable domain is KAGVTQTPRYLIKTRGQQVTLSCSPISGHRSVSWYQQTPGQGLQFLFEYFSETQRNKGNFPGRFSGRQFSNSRSEMNVSTLELGDSALYLCASSLRVLGAGGNTEAFFGQGTRLTVV.

The chain links TRBV4-1 to TRBJ1-5; D gene ambiguous. CDR3 length: 16 residues. Germline V gives CDR1 MGHRA, CDR2 YSYEKL. V lost 0 bases to trimming and J lost 0 bases, with 9 bases between them. In DNA form, the CDR3 reads TGCGCCAGCAGCCAAGACAGGCCCTATAGCAATCAGCCCCAGCATTTT. Translated: CASSQDRPYSNQPQHF.